This T cell receptor beta chain was sequenced for a study of blood T cell repertoires in COVID-19. Study-wide context: Spain, Italy and the United States supplied samples that represented acute and convalescent COVID-19. Nucleic acid was either cDNA or gDNA, and it came from T cells, B-cell-depleted T cells, or PBMCs.

Germline V gene lookup returns CDR1 ENHRY and CDR2 SYGVKD. V shed 6 bases, J shed 6 bases, and the junction held 4 bases outside the gene matches. CDR3 size: 13 residues. Study processing details: Amplified reference gene primers provided the basis for estimating nucleated cell counts. Clones were sequenced by immunoSEQ multiplex PCR, and TCRdb holds only the in-frame ones, with some missing. The DNA gave D and trimming, while V, J and clone size come from that table. The top ten clones hold under 3% of a sample with more than 100,000 clones, around 87% of them seen once. The sample consisted of peripheral blood. This TCR derives from a man aged 50 to 60 with active COVID-19. The genes are TRBV10-3 and TRBJ1-2; 10 nucleotides line up with TRBD1. The CDR3 loop reads CAIRGTGEDGYTF. The CDR3 coding sequence is TGTGCCATCAGGGGGACAGGGGAGGATGGCTACACCTTC.